The rows below give T cell receptor beta chains drawn from one sample of a study of cytomegalovirus exposure and HLA in healthy donors. Some clones are missing from TCRdb's copy, which holds only in-frame ones; the method was immunoSEQ multiplex PCR. The sample consists of some 220,000 clones, around nine tenths of them appearing once. Sequencing was performed on PBMCs. These receptors all come from a woman under 30 in good health and CMV-seronegative. Each CDR3 is given with its conserved first and last residue. D genes are given only for firm matches. Some rows mark clone size as missing; the rest say once, few, many or name a class of expanded clone.

d_gene	v_gene	j_gene	abundance	CDR3nt	CDR3aa
NA	TRBV7-2	TRBJ1-1	NA	TGTGCCAGCAGCTTACCTACAGAGAACACTGAAGCTTTCTTT	CASSLPTENTEAFF
TRBD1	TRBV9	TRBJ2-2	NA	TGTGCCAGCAGCGTCTCAGGGGGAGACACCGGGGAGCTGTTTTTT	CASSVSGGDTGELFF
TRBD1	TRBV6-5	TRBJ1-1	NA	TGTGCCAGCAGGTACAGGGGAGGGACTGAAGCTTTCTTT	CASRYRGGTEAFF
TRBD1	TRBV6-6	TRBJ1-2	NA	TGTGCCAGCAGTTACTTCGACAGGGGTCCTAACTATGGCTACACCTTC	CASSYFDRGPNYGYTF
NA	TRBV6-5	TRBJ2-3	once	TGTGCCAGCAGTTTCCGGGACTCCTCAGATACGCAGTATTTT	CASSFRDSSDTQYF
NA	TRBV6-6	TRBJ2-7	NA	TGTGCCAGCAGTCGAGCCGACAGGGCAGGAGGGGAGCAGTACTTC	CASSRADRAGGEQYF
NA	TRBV6-4	TRBJ1-2	few	TGTGCCAGCAGTGGAGGGCTCGGCTACACCTTC	CASSGGLGYTF
NA	TRBV6-5	TRBJ2-7	NA	TGTGCCAGCAGACGAACCGGGTCCCCCGGGGAGGAGCAGTACTTC	CASRRTGSPGEEQYF
NA	TRBV10-3	TRBJ2-7	NA	TGTGCCATCAGTGGGACAGTCCCAGAAGGGCAGTACTTC	CAISGTVPEGQYF
TRBD2	TRBV7-3	TRBJ2-1	NA	TGTGCCAGCAGCCCGCAAGCGGGACTAGCAGGAGCCCCTCGCTCCTACAATGAGCAGTTCTTC	CASSPQAGLAGAPRSYNEQFF
NA	TRBV10-3	TRBJ1-1	NA	TGTGCCATCAGGGCGGATTCGAATGAAGCTTTCTTT	CAIRADSNEAFF
NA	TRBV4-1	TRBJ2-1	NA	TGCGCCAGCAGCCAAGGACAGGTCAGGGGCAAATACAATGAGCAGTTCTTC	CASSQGQVRGKYNEQFF
NA	TRBV5-4	TRBJ1-2	NA	TGTGCCAGCAGCTTGGTTGGCAGGGAAGGATATGGCTACACCTTC	CASSLVGREGYGYTF
NA	TRBV19	TRBJ2-7	NA	TGTGCCAGTAGTAGTCTCTATAGCTACGAGCAGTACTTC	CASSSLYSYEQYF
NA	TRBV6-5	TRBJ1-1	once	TGTGCCAGCAGTTACGTCCAGGGAGGTTACGACACTGAAGCTTTCTTT	CASSYVQGGYDTEAFF
TRBD1	TRBV27	TRBJ2-7	NA	TGTGCCAGCAGCAGGGGACAGTCCTACGAGCAGTACTTC	CASSRGQSYEQYF
NA	TRBV6-5	TRBJ2-3	few	TGTGCCAGCACCAAACCGGGACAAAGGCAGTATTTT	CASTKPGQRQYF
NA	TRBV2	TRBJ1-3	NA	TGTGCCAGCACAATATCAACCGGTGGAAACACCATATATTTT	CASTISTGGNTIYF
NA	TRBV9	TRBJ2-5	NA	TGTGCCAGCAGCGTAGCAGGGGCCCAAGAGACCCAGTACTTC	CASSVAGAQETQYF
NA	TRBV27	TRBJ1-1	NA	TGTGCCAGCAGTTCGGGGGGGAGCACTGAAGCTTTCTTT	CASSSGGSTEAFF
TRBD2	TRBV7-3	TRBJ2-7	NA	TGTGCCAGCAGCTTACGGCCTAGCGGGGCTCCCTACGAGCAGTACTTC	CASSLRPSGAPYEQYF
TRBD1	TRBV16	TRBJ1-2	few	TGTGCCAGCAGCCAATCAGGACAGGGACAGGGGCCTGGCTACACCTTC	CASSQSGQGQGPGYTF
TRBD2	TRBV5-1	TRBJ2-1	NA	TGCGCCAGCAGCTTACAGCGGGAGGGAGCCTTTGGGTACAATGAGCAGTTCTTC	CASSLQREGAFGYNEQFF
NA	TRBV7-9	TRBJ1-5	NA	TGTGCCAGCAGCTTAGGTGGAGGTCAGCCCCAGCATTTT	CASSLGGGQPQHF
TRBD2	TRBV7-3	TRBJ2-1	once	TGTGCCAGCAGCTTAACCCGTGCGGGAGAGGGTAATGAGCAGTTCTTC	CASSLTRAGEGNEQFF
NA	TRBV5-1	TRBJ1-5	NA	TGCGCCAGCAGCTCCGGGGGTCCAGTTAATCAGCCCCAGCATTTT	CASSSGGPVNQPQHF
NA	TRBV5-1	TRBJ1-3	once	TGCGCCAGCAGGCGCACCACTTCTCTCTCTGGAAACACCATATATTTT	CASRRTTSLSGNTIYF
NA	TRBV7-2	TRBJ1-2	NA	TGTGCCAGCAGCTTAGGAAGTTGGGCTGGCTACACCTTC	CASSLGSWAGYTF
NA	TRBV30	TRBJ1-5	NA	TGTGCCTCCCAGGGAGGTGAGGGTCAGCCCCAGCATTTT	CASQGGEGQPQHF
NA	TRBV6-5	TRBJ2-3	few	TGTGCCAGCAGGAAGAACGGGGATACGCAGTATTTT	CASRKNGDTQYF
TRBD2	TRBV5-4	TRBJ2-7	NA	TGTGCCAGCAGTGGCCGGGTAGCGGGAGCGGGGGAGCAGTACTTC	CASSGRVAGAGEQYF
NA	TRBV7-9	TRBJ1-1	NA	TGTTCCAGCAGCCCGGAGACCCAACGCAAAAACACTGAAGCTTTCTTT	CSSSPETQRKNTEAFF
NA	TRBV5-4	TRBJ2-1	few	TGTGCCAGCAGCTTGTGGGGGCGGGCGGGCAAAAACCGGGGCAATGAGCAGTTCTTC	CASSLWGRAGKNRGNEQFF
NA	TRBV7-3	TRBJ2-7	NA	TGTGCCAGCCCCCGGTGGGGCCACGAGCAGTACTTC	CASPRWGHEQYF
NA	TRBV12-5	TRBJ1-1	NA	TGTGCTAGTGCCTCACAGGGTGTTCGCACTGAAGCTTTCTTT	CASASQGVRTEAFF
NA	TRBV19	TRBJ1-1	once	TGTGCCAGTAGGGAGGGCCTGAACACTGAAGCTTTCTTT	CASREGLNTEAFF
NA	TRBV4-3	TRBJ2-3	NA	TGCGCCAGCAGCAAGACTGGAGCTAGCACAGATACGCAGTATTTT	CASSKTGASTDTQYF
TRBD2	TRBV5-4	TRBJ2-2	NA	TGTGCCAGCAGCCAAGGCGGACTAGCGGGAATCGGGGAGCTGTTTTTT	CASSQGGLAGIGELFF
NA	TRBV13	TRBJ2-7	NA	TGTGCCAGCAGCGGACGGGGGAGGTCCTACGAGCAGTACTTC	CASSGRGRSYEQYF
TRBD1	TRBV29-1	TRBJ1-5	NA	TGCAGCGTGGGACAGGGCGGCAATCAGCCCCAGCATTTT	CSVGQGGNQPQHF
NA	TRBV11-3	TRBJ1-5	NA	TGTGCCAGCAGGTACGGGGGTAGCAATCAGCCCCAGCATTTT	CASRYGGSNQPQHF
NA	TRBV10-1	TRBJ1-1	NA	TGCGCCAGCAGTGATATTGTAGGGGGTGGCACTGAAGCTTTCTTT	CASSDIVGGGTEAFF
TRBD1	TRBV5-1	TRBJ1-2	NA	TGCGCCAGCAGGTCTTTACAGGGGGCCTATGGCTACACCTTC	CASRSLQGAYGYTF
NA	TRBV4-1	TRBJ1-3	NA	TGCGCCAGCAGCCAAGCCCAGTTAAACACCATATATTTT	CASSQAQLNTIYF
NA	TRBV19	TRBJ2-7	NA	TGTGCCAGTAGTATAGCCCCGGGAACCTACGAGCAGTACTTC	CASSIAPGTYEQYF
TRBD2	TRBV7-9	TRBJ2-3	NA	TGTGCCAGCAGCTTTAGCGGGAGCACAGATACGCAGTATTTT	CASSFSGSTDTQYF
TRBD1	TRBV5-4	TRBJ1-1	NA	TGTGCCAGCAGCCCCTCTCCGACAGGGCGCGGTACTGAAGCTTTCTTT	CASSPSPTGRGTEAFF
TRBD1	TRBV2	TRBJ1-2	once	TGTGCCAGCAGTCAACAGGGGGGAAGAGGTTATGGCTACACCTTC	CASSQQGGRGYGYTF
TRBD2	TRBV27	TRBJ2-7	NA	TGTGCCAGCAAGAGACTAGCGGGGGGGGGTAACTACGAGCAGTACTTC	CASKRLAGGGNYEQYF
TRBD2	TRBV18	TRBJ2-5	NA	TGTGCCAGCTCACGGAACATACTAGCGGGATTAGGCGAGACCCAGTACTTC	CASSRNILAGLGETQYF
TRBD1	TRBV6-1	TRBJ2-7	NA	TGTGCCAGCATCCTGATGACAGGGGTTCCTCACGAGCAGTACTTC	CASILMTGVPHEQYF
NA	TRBV2	TRBJ2-7	NA	TGTGCCAGCAGTGAGTCGGCAGGGGATACCTACGAGCAGTACTTC	CASSESAGDTYEQYF
NA	TRBV7-3	TRBJ2-3	once	TGTGCCAGCAGCTTAAATAGCGGATCAGATACGCAGTATTTT	CASSLNSGSDTQYF
TRBD1	TRBV7-9	TRBJ2-7	NA	TGTGCCAGCAGCCCCGACAGGGGTTTGGCCTACGAGCAGTACTTC	CASSPDRGLAYEQYF
TRBD1	TRBV11-2	TRBJ1-1	NA	TGTGCCAGCAGCTTAGATCTAGTGGCCAGGGGGCTGAGGACTGAAGCTTTCTTT	CASSLDLVARGLRTEAFF
NA	TRBV29-1	TRBJ1-2	NA	TGCAGCGTTGAGCCCTCCGGACTTATCCCGAGAGGCTACACCTTC	CSVEPSGLIPRGYTF
NA	TRBV4-2	TRBJ1-1	NA	TGTGCCAGCAGCCGACAGGTCAACACTGAAGCTTTCTTT	CASSRQVNTEAFF
NA	TRBV10-1	TRBJ2-1	few	TGCGCCAGCAGTGATCGAAAGACAGACCAATACAATGAGCAGTTCTTC	CASSDRKTDQYNEQFF